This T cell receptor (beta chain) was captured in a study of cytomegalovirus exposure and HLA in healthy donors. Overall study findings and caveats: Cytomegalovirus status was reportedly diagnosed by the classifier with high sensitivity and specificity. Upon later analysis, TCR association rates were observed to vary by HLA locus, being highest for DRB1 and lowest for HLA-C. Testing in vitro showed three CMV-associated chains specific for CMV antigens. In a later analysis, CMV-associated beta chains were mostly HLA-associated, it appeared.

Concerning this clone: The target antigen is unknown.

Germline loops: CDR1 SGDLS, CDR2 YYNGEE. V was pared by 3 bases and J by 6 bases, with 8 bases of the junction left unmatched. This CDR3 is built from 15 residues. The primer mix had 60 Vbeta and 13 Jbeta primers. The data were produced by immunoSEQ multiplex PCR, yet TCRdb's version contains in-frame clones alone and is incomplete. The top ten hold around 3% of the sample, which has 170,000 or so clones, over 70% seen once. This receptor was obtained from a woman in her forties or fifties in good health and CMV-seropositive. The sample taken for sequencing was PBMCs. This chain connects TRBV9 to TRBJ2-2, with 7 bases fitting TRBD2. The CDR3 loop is CASSAAGDGSGELFF. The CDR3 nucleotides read TGTGCCAGCAGCGCCGCGGGGGATGGGTCCGGGGAGCTGTTTTTT.